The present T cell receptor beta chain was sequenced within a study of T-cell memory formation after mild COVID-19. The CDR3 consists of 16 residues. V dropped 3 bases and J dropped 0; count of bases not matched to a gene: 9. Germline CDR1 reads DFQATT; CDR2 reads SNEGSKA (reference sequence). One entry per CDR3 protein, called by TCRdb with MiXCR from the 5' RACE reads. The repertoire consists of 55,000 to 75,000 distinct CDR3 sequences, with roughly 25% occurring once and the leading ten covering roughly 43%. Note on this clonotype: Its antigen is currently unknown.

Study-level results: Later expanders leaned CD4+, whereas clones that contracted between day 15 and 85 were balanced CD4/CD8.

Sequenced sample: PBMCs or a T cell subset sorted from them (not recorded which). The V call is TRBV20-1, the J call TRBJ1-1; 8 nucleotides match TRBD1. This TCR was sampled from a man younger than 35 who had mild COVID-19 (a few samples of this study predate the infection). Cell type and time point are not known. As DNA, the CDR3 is TGCAGTGCTAGGCATCCAGGGGGCCTTATGAACACTGAAGCTTTCTTT. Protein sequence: CSARHPGGLMNTEAFF.